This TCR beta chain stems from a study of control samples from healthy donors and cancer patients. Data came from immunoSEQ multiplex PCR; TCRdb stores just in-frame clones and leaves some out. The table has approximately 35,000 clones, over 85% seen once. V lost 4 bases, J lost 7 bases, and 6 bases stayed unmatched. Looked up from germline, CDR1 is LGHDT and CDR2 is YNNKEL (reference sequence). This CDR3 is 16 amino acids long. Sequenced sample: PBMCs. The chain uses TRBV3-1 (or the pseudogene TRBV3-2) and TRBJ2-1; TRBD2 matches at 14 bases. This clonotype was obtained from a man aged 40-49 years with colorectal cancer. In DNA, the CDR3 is TGTGCCAGCAGCCGACTAGCGGGGGGGCCTAGGAATGAGCAGTTCTTC. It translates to CASSRLAGGPRNEQFF.